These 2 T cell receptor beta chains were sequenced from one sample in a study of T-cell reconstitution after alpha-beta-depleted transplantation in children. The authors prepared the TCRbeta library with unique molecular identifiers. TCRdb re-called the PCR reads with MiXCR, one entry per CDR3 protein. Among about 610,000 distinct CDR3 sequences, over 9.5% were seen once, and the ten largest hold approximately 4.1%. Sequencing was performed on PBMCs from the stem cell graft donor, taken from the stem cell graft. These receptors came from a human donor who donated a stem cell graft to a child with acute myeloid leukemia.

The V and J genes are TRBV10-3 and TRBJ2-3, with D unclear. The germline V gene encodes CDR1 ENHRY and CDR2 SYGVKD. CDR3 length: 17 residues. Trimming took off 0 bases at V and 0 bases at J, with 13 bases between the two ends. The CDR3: CAISESRLSTSTDTQYF. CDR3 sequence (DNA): TGTGCCATCAGTGAGTCAAGACTCTCAACTAGCACAGATACGCAGTATTTT.

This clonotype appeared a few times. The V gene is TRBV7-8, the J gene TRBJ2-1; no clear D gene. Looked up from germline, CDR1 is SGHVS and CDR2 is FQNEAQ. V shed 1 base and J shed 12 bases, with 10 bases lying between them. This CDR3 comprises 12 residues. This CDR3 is CASSLGPSAQFF. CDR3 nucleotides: TGTGCCAGCAGCTTAGGGCCCTCGGCGCAGTTCTTC.